The rows below give T cell receptor beta chains drawn from one sample of a study of shared T cell receptors in the human thymus. Method: immunoSEQ multiplex PCR; TCRdb's copy keeps in-frame clones and lacks some. The table includes under 450,000 clones, around 93% detected once. Sequencing input: thymocytes. Receptors originate from a human donor. The CDR3 runs from the conserved cysteine through the conserved F or W. Fields, in order: D gene, V gene, clone size, J gene, CDR3 DNA, CDR3 protein. D genes are given only for firm matches. Expanded clones are given a class, and other clones once, few, many or no size at all.

d_call: TRBD1
v_call: TRBV25-1
clone_size: .
j_call: TRBJ1-1
cdr3_nt: TGTGCCAGCAGATCGACAGGGGTGGGGAACACTGAAGCTTTCTTT
cdr3_aa: CASRSTGVGNTEAFF

d_call: .
v_call: TRBV27
clone_size: .
j_call: TRBJ1-4
cdr3_nt: TGTGCCAGCAGGAGAGTGGGTGGGGGCGCGAGTGAAAAACTGTTTTTT
cdr3_aa: CASRRVGGGASEKLFF

d_call: TRBD1
v_call: TRBV2
clone_size: .
j_call: TRBJ1-1
cdr3_nt: TGTGCCAGCAGTGTAGGGGGCCAGAACACTGAAGCTTTCTTT
cdr3_aa: CASSVGGQNTEAFF

d_call: .
v_call: TRBV10-1
clone_size: .
j_call: TRBJ1-2
cdr3_nt: TGCGCCAGCAGTTATAACAGGGATTTCTATGGCTACACCTTC
cdr3_aa: CASSYNRDFYGYTF

d_call: TRBD2
v_call: TRBV5-8
clone_size: .
j_call: TRBJ2-1
cdr3_nt: TGTGCCAGCAGCCCGAGCGGGAGCGCCTACAATGAGCAGTTCTTC
cdr3_aa: CASSPSGSAYNEQFF

d_call: .
v_call: TRBV4-2
clone_size: .
j_call: TRBJ2-2
cdr3_nt: TGTGCCAGCAGCCAAGGACACTACACCGGGGAGCTGTTTTTT
cdr3_aa: CASSQGHYTGELFF

d_call: .
v_call: TRBV30
clone_size: .
j_call: TRBJ2-2
cdr3_nt: TGTGCCTGTAAACCCAGATCGAACACCGGGGAGCTGTTTTTT
cdr3_aa: CACKPRSNTGELFF

d_call: TRBD2
v_call: TRBV6-1
clone_size: once
j_call: TRBJ2-3
cdr3_nt: TGTGCCAGCAGTGTCCCCGTCGGACTAGCGGGCACAGATACGCAGTATTTT
cdr3_aa: CASSVPVGLAGTDTQYF

d_call: TRBD1
v_call: TRBV5-4
clone_size: .
j_call: TRBJ2-7
cdr3_nt: TGTGCCAGCAGCTTGGCCAGGGGACAGGCACCTTGCGAGCAGTACTTC
cdr3_aa: CASSLARGQAPCEQYF

d_call: .
v_call: TRBV13
clone_size: .
j_call: TRBJ2-7
cdr3_nt: TGTGCCAGCAGCTGGGGGCAGGGTGGATACGAGCAGTACTTC
cdr3_aa: CASSWGQGGYEQYF

d_call: .
v_call: TRBV4-2
clone_size: .
j_call: TRBJ2-7
cdr3_nt: TGTGCCAGCAGCCAAGGTAGAAGTGGCCCCCCCCGTTACGAGCAGTACTTC
cdr3_aa: CASSQGRSGPPRYEQYF

d_call: TRBD2
v_call: TRBV5-1
clone_size: .
j_call: TRBJ2-3
cdr3_nt: TGCGCCAGCAGCTTCAGTATGGCCAGCGGGAACGGGACGCAGTATTTT
cdr3_aa: CASSFSMASGNGTQYF

d_call: TRBD1
v_call: TRBV6-5
clone_size: .
j_call: TRBJ2-1
cdr3_nt: TGTGCCAGCAGTCCACAGGGGGAATCCTACAATGAGCAGTTCTTC
cdr3_aa: CASSPQGESYNEQFF

d_call: TRBD1
v_call: TRBV27
clone_size: .
j_call: TRBJ2-2
cdr3_nt: TGTGCCAGCATTGAAAGGGTGCCAGGGACAGGGCTTGGTGTGAACACCGGGGAGCTGTTTTTT
cdr3_aa: CASIERVPGTGLGVNTGELFF

d_call: TRBD1
v_call: TRBV28
clone_size: .
j_call: TRBJ2-1
cdr3_nt: TGTGCCACCTCCCGGGGGGACAGGGTTTTTAGTGAGCAGTTCTTC
cdr3_aa: CATSRGDRVFSEQFF

d_call: TRBD1
v_call: TRBV7-6
clone_size: .
j_call: TRBJ1-2
cdr3_nt: TGTGCCAGCAGCTTAACCGACAGGGGCGGCCTCCATTTCTATGGCTACACCTTC
cdr3_aa: CASSLTDRGGLHFYGYTF

d_call: .
v_call: TRBV5-5
clone_size: .
j_call: TRBJ1-4
cdr3_nt: TGTGCCAGCAGCTCCGTACACGACAGTGACCCCAAACATAATGAAAAACTGTTTTTT
cdr3_aa: CASSSVHDSDPKHNEKLFF

d_call: TRBD2
v_call: TRBV7-9
clone_size: .
j_call: TRBJ2-7
cdr3_nt: TGTGCCAGCAGCATAAGGACTAGCGGGGGCCTCTACGAGCAGTACTTC
cdr3_aa: CASSIRTSGGLYEQYF

d_call: .
v_call: TRBV6-1
clone_size: .
j_call: TRBJ2-7
cdr3_nt: TGTGCCAGCAGTGAAGGGTCTAGTCCCTACGAGCAGTACTTC
cdr3_aa: CASSEGSSPYEQYF

d_call: TRBD2
v_call: TRBV7-7
clone_size: .
j_call: TRBJ2-1
cdr3_nt: TGTGCTAGCAGCTACCAGCGGGAGAATGAGCAGTTCTTC
cdr3_aa: CASSYQRENEQFF

d_call: .
v_call: TRBV4-2
clone_size: .
j_call: TRBJ2-4
cdr3_nt: TGTGCCAGCAGCTGGGGGGCGGCGGGAGACGCCAAAAACATTCAGTACTTC
cdr3_aa: CASSWGAAGDAKNIQYF

d_call: TRBD2
v_call: TRBV5-1
clone_size: .
j_call: TRBJ2-2
cdr3_nt: TGCGCCAGCAGCTTGGAACGGACTAGCGGGAATTACACCGGGGAGCTGTTTTTT
cdr3_aa: CASSLERTSGNYTGELFF

d_call: .
v_call: TRBV7-6
clone_size: .
j_call: TRBJ2-1
cdr3_nt: TGTGCCAGCAGCTCTCCGGGCGGGGGCACCTACAATGAGCAGTTCTTC
cdr3_aa: CASSSPGGGTYNEQFF

d_call: TRBD1
v_call: TRBV28
clone_size: .
j_call: TRBJ2-7
cdr3_nt: TGTGCCAAGGGACAGGGAGTCCCCGAGCAGTACTTC
cdr3_aa: CAKGQGVPEQYF

d_call: .
v_call: TRBV6-1
clone_size: .
j_call: TRBJ2-7
cdr3_nt: TGTGCCAGCAGTGAGTCTCTAGCATACAAGAGCTCCTACGAGCAGTACTTC
cdr3_aa: CASSESLAYKSSYEQYF

d_call: .
v_call: TRBV5-8
clone_size: .
j_call: TRBJ1-1
cdr3_nt: TGTGCCAGCATCAAACCGGGCCGGAACACTGAAGCTTTCTTT
cdr3_aa: CASIKPGRNTEAFF

d_call: TRBD2
v_call: TRBV4-3
clone_size: .
j_call: TRBJ2-1
cdr3_nt: TGCGCCAGCAGCCAAGAGCTAGCGGGAGGGGAAGGGGATGAGCAGTTCTTC
cdr3_aa: CASSQELAGGEGDEQFF

d_call: .
v_call: TRBV10-1
clone_size: .
j_call: TRBJ2-2
cdr3_nt: TGCGCCAGCAGTGAGAAGGTAGAGAAACTACCGAGGGACGGGGAGCTGTTTTTT
cdr3_aa: CASSEKVEKLPRDGELFF

d_call: TRBD1
v_call: TRBV6-1
clone_size: .
j_call: TRBJ1-2
cdr3_nt: TGTGCCAGCAGTGAAGGAATCGCGGGCGACAGGGGGAAATATGGCTACACCTTC
cdr3_aa: CASSEGIAGDRGKYGYTF

d_call: .
v_call: TRBV7-9
clone_size: .
j_call: TRBJ2-3
cdr3_nt: TGTGCCAGCAGCCCTCCTCTCGGCCAGGGTACGCAGTATTTT
cdr3_aa: CASSPPLGQGTQYF

d_call: .
v_call: TRBV21-1
clone_size: .
j_call: TRBJ1-5
cdr3_nt: TGTGCCAGCAGCGAAATGGGGACAGGGTTTTATCCCCATAGCAATCAGCCCCAGCATTTT
cdr3_aa: CASSEMGTGFYPHSNQPQHF